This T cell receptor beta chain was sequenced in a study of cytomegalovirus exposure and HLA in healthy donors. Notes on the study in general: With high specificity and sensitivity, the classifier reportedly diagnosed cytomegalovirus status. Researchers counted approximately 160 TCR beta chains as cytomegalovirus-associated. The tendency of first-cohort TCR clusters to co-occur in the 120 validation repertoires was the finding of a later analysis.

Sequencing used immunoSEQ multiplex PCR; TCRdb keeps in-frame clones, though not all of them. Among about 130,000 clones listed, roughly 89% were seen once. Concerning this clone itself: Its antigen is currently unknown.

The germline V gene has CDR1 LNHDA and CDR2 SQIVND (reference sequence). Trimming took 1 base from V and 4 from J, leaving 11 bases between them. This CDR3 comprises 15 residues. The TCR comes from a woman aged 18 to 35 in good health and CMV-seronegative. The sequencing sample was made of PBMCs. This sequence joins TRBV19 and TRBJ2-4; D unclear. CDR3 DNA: TGTGCCAGTAGTATAGGAATGGCAGAAAAAAACATTCAGTACTTC. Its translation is CASSIGMAEKNIQYF.